The next 9 T cell receptor beta chains were all read from a single sample in a study of shared clonotypes between healthy human individuals. Sequencing was performed with immunoSEQ multiplex PCR; in TCRdb, only in-frame clones are kept and a portion is missing. The sample holds about 2.4 million clones; approximately 93% are singletons and the top ten take about 0.38%. Sample: naive CD4+ T cells from PBMCs. Subset described: CD45RA+ positively selected. All receptors come from a man younger than 30 in good health. Some clones in this sample may be carry-over from other donors' samples.

This chain connects TRBV29-1 to TRBJ1-4; the D gene is possibly TRBD1 (6 bases). V lost 1 base to trimming and J lost 9 bases, with 15 bases between them. Germline loops: CDR1 SQVTM, CDR2 ANQGSEA. This CDR3 region has 14 residues. As DNA, the CDR3 is TGCAGCGTTGAAGGGGGGGACATTGGACAAAAACTGTTTTTT. Protein: CSVEGGDIGQKLFF.

In the case of this clone: Other DNA sequences in the same sample also yield this CDR3. The chain couples TRBV18 to TRBJ2-2; D is unresolved. The length of the CDR3 is 13 residues. The V end lost 1 base, the J end lost 5 bases, and 5 bases lay between the germline ends. The germline V gene encodes CDR1 KGHSH and CDR2 LQKENI. The CDR3 bases are TGTGCCAGCTCACCACTCGTGACCGGGGAGCTGTTTTTT. Encoded protein: CASSPLVTGELFF.

The rearrangement uses TRBV2 and TRBJ2-3; TRBD1 matches at 8 bases. V was pared by 5 bases and J by 13 bases, with 8 bases of the junction left unmatched. The CDR3 totals 12 residues. Germline V gives CDR1 SNHLY, CDR2 FYNNEI. The CDR3 region has the DNA TGTGCCAGCAGTTCCCTCAGGGGGCTGAAGTATTTT. Its protein is CASSSLRGLKYF.

The chain links TRBV6-5 to TRBJ2-7, with D tentatively TRBD1 or TRBD2 (7 bases each). The CDR3 runs to 13 residues. In germline, CDR1 is MNHEY, CDR2 SVGAGI. V shed 6 bases and J shed 2 bases, with 11 bases lying between them. The DNA for the CDR3 is TGTGCCAGCAGGCCAGGGGGGGCCTACGAGCAGTACTTC. The encoded protein is CASRPGGAYEQYF.

V is TRBV6-4 and J is TRBJ2-2; 7 nucleotides agree with TRBD1. Germline V gene data show CDR1 as MRHNA and CDR2 as SNTAGT. J gave up 2 bases and V 5 bases, and 8 bases lay outside the gene matches. The CDR3 runs 16 residues. CDR3 residues: CASSPTGSSNTGELFF. In DNA form, the CDR3 reads TGTGCCAGCAGTCCGACAGGGTCCTCAAACACCGGGGAGCTGTTTTTT.

The chain uses TRBV14 and TRBJ1-4; D ambiguous. The CDR3 is 16 amino acids. CDR1 and CDR2 (germline): SGHDN, FVKESK. Trimming stripped 2 bases from V and 0 bases from J, with 10 bases between. CDR3 amino acids: CASSQLAAATNEKLFF. DNA of the CDR3: TGTGCCAGCAGCCAACTGGCAGCTGCAACTAATGAAAAACTGTTTTTT. The full variable domain, completed using reference TRBV14 and TRBJ1-4, is EAGVTQFPSHSVIEKGQTVTLRCDPISGHDNLYWYRRVMGKEIKFLLHFVKESKQDESGMPNNRFLAERTGGTYSTLKVQPAELEDSGVYFCASSQLAAATNEKLFFGSGTQLSVL.

The table lists this clone with a few counts. V usage is TRBV28 and J usage is TRBJ1-1; D call uncertain. The CDR3 runs to 12 residues. Germline V gene sequence: CDR1 MDHEN, CDR2 SYDVKM. Trimming stripped 6 bases from V and 8 bases from J, with 13 bases between. The CDR3 loop reads CASRDESKEAFF. CDR3 coding DNA: TGTGCCAGCAGGGATGAAAGTAAAGAAGCTTTCTTT.

This clone was recorded only once. V gene TRBV27 combines with J gene TRBJ1-1, with 10 bases identical to TRBD1. The CDR3 is made up of 16 amino acids. Germline V CDR1 and CDR2: MNHEY, SMNVEV (reference sequence). V lost 0 bases and J lost 1; bases outside the gene matches: 2. The CDR3 loop reads CASSLSRDRGNTEAFF. The CDR3 DNA is TGTGCCAGCAGTTTATCTAGGGACAGGGGGAACACTGAAGCTTTCTTT.

V is TRBV7-9 and J is TRBJ1-4; no clear D gene. This CDR3 region has 15 residues. V lost 5 bases, J lost 0 bases, and 10 bases lay in between. The V gene's germline CDR1 is SEHNR and CDR2 FQNEAQ (reference sequence). DNA for the CDR3: TGTGCCAGCAGCGCCCGGCCGACAACTAATGAAAAACTGTTTTTT. This encodes CASSARPTTNEKLFF.